What follows are 12 T cell receptor beta chains derived from one specimen sequenced in a study of T cell responses to AZD1222 COVID-19 vaccine. Repertoires were generated with immunoSEQ multiplex PCR, while TCRdb's copy carries only in-frame clones and drops some. The repertoire holds tens of thousands of clones, with more than 75% as singletons. This specimen was peripheral blood, taken on day 0 of AZD1222 vaccination. Receptor source: an adult in good health.

V is TRBV4-3 and J is TRBJ1-4; 8 nucleotides agree with TRBD1. The CDR3 length is 16 residues. Looked up from germline, CDR1 is LGHNA and CDR2 is YSLEER. The V segment lost 0 bases and the J segment 6 bases; nucleotides outside the gene matches: 6. For the CDR3, the DNA is TGCGCCAGCAGCCAAGATTGGGGACAGGAGGATGAAAAACTGTTTTTT. Its translation is CASSQDWGQEDEKLFF.

V gene TRBV6-2 or TRBV6-3 combines with J gene TRBJ2-7, with D perhaps TRBD1 (5 bases). CDR3 length equals 15 residues. The germline CDR1 and CDR2 sequences are MNHEY and SVGEGT. V lost 2 bases to trimming and J lost 3 bases, with 14 bases between them. In DNA, the CDR3 is TGTGCCAGCAGTTACGGCCAGGGTGACGGCTACGAGCAGTACTTC. This sequence encodes CASSYGQGDGYEQYF.

The chain couples TRBV3-1 (or the pseudogene TRBV3-2) to TRBJ1-1; tentative D call: TRBD1 (5 bases). V lost 4 bases and J 1 base, leaving 13 bases between the germline ends. The CDR3 spans 15 residues. Germline V gene data show CDR1 as LGHDT and CDR2 as YNNKEL (reference sequence). In nucleotides, the CDR3 is TGTGCCAGCAGCCCTCAGGCAGGGTGGAACACTGAAGCTTTCTTT. This codes for CASSPQAGWNTEAFF.

The chain has TRBV3-1 (or the pseudogene TRBV3-2) and TRBJ1-1; D is undetermined. Germline V gene sequence: CDR1 LGHDT, CDR2 YNNKEL (reference sequence). V was shortened by 2 bases and J by 3 bases, with 13 bases between the two germline ends. The CDR3 runs to 15 residues. CDR3 sequence (DNA): TGTGCCAGCAGCCAACGATGGGCCCCGGACACTGAAGCTTTCTTT. Translated: CASSQRWAPDTEAFF.

The genes are TRBV4-2 and TRBJ1-1, with 7 bases lining up with TRBD1. CDR3 length: 16 amino acids. J lost 11 bases, V lost 0 bases, and 15 bases had no gene match. Germline V gene lookup returns CDR1 LGHNA and CDR2 YNFKEQ. CDR3 protein: CASSQDLGTATIGAFF. CDR3 in DNA: TGTGCCAGCAGCCAAGATCTTGGGACAGCCACGATAGGCGCTTTCTTT.

Only a few counts were recorded for this clone. V gene TRBV5-1 combines with J gene TRBJ2-3, with a tentative D call TRBD1 (5 bases). V dropped 0 bases and J dropped 5 bases, with 10 bases sitting between them. This CDR3 comprises 14 residues. CDR1 is SGHRS, CDR2 YFSETQ, per germline. The CDR3 protein is CASSLGQSIDTQYF. The CDR3 nucleotides are TGCGCCAGCAGCTTGGGACAGTCCATAGATACGCAGTATTTT.

The chain uses TRBV29-1 and TRBJ1-1; no clear D gene. Germline CDR1 and CDR2: SQVTM and ANQGSEA. The CDR3 runs 14 residues. The V end was cut by 2 bases, the J end by 3 bases, with 13 bases between. The CDR3 spells CSVETQPRYTEAFF. In nucleotides, the CDR3 is TGCAGCGTTGAAACACAGCCCAGGTACACTGAAGCTTTCTTT.

This sequence joins TRBV30 and TRBJ2-7, with D hard to call. Trimming took off 0 bases at V and 0 bases at J, with 9 bases between the two ends. Per germline, CDR1 GTSNPN and CDR2 SVGIG (reference sequence). This CDR3 spans 14 amino acids. CDR3 loop: CAWSVPGPSYEQYF. CDR3 coding DNA: TGTGCCTGGAGTGTCCCCGGCCCCTCCTACGAGCAGTACTTC.

The chain links TRBV18 to TRBJ2-3; 11 positions match TRBD2. Trimming removed 4 bases from V and 3 bases from J; junction bases left unmatched: 9. The CDR3 is made up of 17 amino acids. Germline CDR1 KGHSH, CDR2 LQKENI. CDR3 nucleotides: TGTGCCAGCTCACTCTCTTTGACTAGCGGGGAGACAGATACGCAGTATTTT. Protein product: CASSLSLTSGETDTQYF.

The CDR3 nucleotides are TGTGCCAGCAGTGAAGGGGACAGTTACTATGGCTACACCTTC. This translates into CASSEGDSYYGYTF. The chain combines TRBV2 with TRBJ1-2, with TRBD1 matching over 7 bases. In germline, CDR1 is SNHLY, CDR2 FYNNEI. The CDR3 has 14 residues. Trimming took 1 base from V and 3 from J; bases not matched to a gene: 2.

This chain links TRBV27 with TRBJ2-7, with 7 bases aligning to TRBD1. V lost 5 bases, J lost 0 bases, and 7 bases stayed unmatched. The V gene's germline CDR1 is MNHEY and CDR2 SMNVEV (reference sequence). The CDR3 has 15 residues. CDR3 loop: CASSRVGDSSYEQYF. The CDR3 DNA reads TGTGCCAGCAGTCGGGTTGGGGACAGCTCCTACGAGCAGTACTTC.

The chain combines TRBV6-4 with TRBJ2-3; TRBD1 matches at 7 bases. From germline, CDR1 is MRHNA and CDR2 SNTAGT. CDR3 length: 16 amino acids. Trimming at V came to 5 bases and at J to 2 bases, leaving 10 bases not matched to a gene. The DNA for the CDR3 is TGTGCCAGCAGTTCGACCCCGGGACAGAACACAGATACGCAGTATTTT. This translates into CASSSTPGQNTDTQYF.